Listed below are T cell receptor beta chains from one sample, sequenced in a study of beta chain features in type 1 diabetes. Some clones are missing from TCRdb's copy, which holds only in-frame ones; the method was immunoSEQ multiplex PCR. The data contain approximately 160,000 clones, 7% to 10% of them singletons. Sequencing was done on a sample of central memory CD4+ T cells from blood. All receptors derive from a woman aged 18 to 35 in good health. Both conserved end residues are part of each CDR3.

CDR3aa: CASSAGDRVTGELFF
v_gene: TRBV9
j_gene: TRBJ2-2
len: 15

CDR3aa: CASSLGTEGIQYF
v_gene: TRBV4-1
j_gene: TRBJ2-4
len: 13

CDR3aa: CASSWSGRSSYEQYF
v_gene: TRBV6-6
j_gene: TRBJ2-7
len: 15

CDR3aa: CASSRYGYTF
v_gene: TRBV6-4
j_gene: TRBJ1-2
len: 10

CDR3aa: CASSNGQGPTDTQYF
v_gene: TRBV5-1
j_gene: TRBJ2-3
len: 15

CDR3aa: CASSPGQSYEQYF
v_gene: TRBV2
j_gene: TRBJ2-7
len: 13

CDR3aa: CASSGSSGRIGTQYF
v_gene: TRBV7-6
j_gene: TRBJ2-5
len: 15

CDR3aa: CASSLSFGREYTEQYF
v_gene: TRBV5-1
j_gene: TRBJ2-7
len: 16

CDR3aa: CASNGDGSPNEQFF
v_gene: TRBV2
j_gene: TRBJ2-1
len: 14

CDR3aa: CASSQTGINEKLFF
v_gene: TRBV18
j_gene: TRBJ1-4
len: 14

CDR3aa: CASSRQGLNEQFF
v_gene: TRBV5-1
j_gene: TRBJ2-1
len: 13

CDR3aa: CATSRDPGLAGGETQYF
v_gene: TRBV15
j_gene: TRBJ2-5
len: 17

CDR3aa: CASSLPGRANEQFF
v_gene: TRBV11-3
j_gene: TRBJ2-1
len: 14

CDR3aa: CASSRDRGDTQYF
v_gene: TRBV5-8
j_gene: TRBJ2-3
len: 13

CDR3aa: CASSKGTDNPYGYTF
v_gene: TRBV2
j_gene: TRBJ1-2
len: 15

CDR3aa: CASSLETFKTMNTEAFF
v_gene: TRBV5-1
j_gene: TRBJ1-1
len: 17

CDR3aa: CASSQASGSWDYEQYF
v_gene: TRBV4-2
j_gene: TRBJ2-7
len: 16

CDR3aa: CASSLGQGSFYGYTF
v_gene: TRBV5-4
j_gene: TRBJ1-2
len: 15

CDR3aa: CASSGTSGNQETQYF
v_gene: TRBV2
j_gene: TRBJ2-5
len: 15

CDR3aa: CASSLRGQGTGNTEAFF
v_gene: TRBV7-3
j_gene: TRBJ1-1
len: 17

CDR3aa: CASSPQIGNTEAFF
v_gene: TRBV9
j_gene: TRBJ1-1
len: 14

CDR3aa: CASSSDSTNYGYTF
v_gene: TRBV11-2
j_gene: TRBJ1-2
len: 14

CDR3aa: CASSPGLAGVGTDTQYF
v_gene: TRBV9
j_gene: TRBJ2-3
len: 17

CDR3aa: CASSVQGDTEAFF
v_gene: TRBV9
j_gene: TRBJ1-1
len: 13

CDR3aa: CASSLIGGSEYEQYF
v_gene: TRBV11-1
j_gene: TRBJ2-7
len: 15

CDR3aa: CASSPMFGTSGGGETQYF
v_gene: TRBV4-2
j_gene: TRBJ2-5
len: 18

CDR3aa: CASSRGLGADTQYF
v_gene: TRBV11-2
j_gene: TRBJ2-3
len: 14

CDR3aa: CASSLAVGLEYGYTF
v_gene: TRBV5-1
j_gene: TRBJ1-2
len: 15

CDR3aa: CASTGSGANVLTF
v_gene: TRBV6-1
j_gene: TRBJ2-6
len: 13

CDR3aa: CASSPDRTDTQYF
v_gene: TRBV18
j_gene: TRBJ2-3
len: 13

CDR3aa: CASSLFAGVRNEQFF
v_gene: TRBV7-9
j_gene: TRBJ2-1
len: 15

CDR3aa: CASSLPTGGETQYF
v_gene: TRBV11-2
j_gene: TRBJ2-5
len: 14

CDR3aa: CASSLLLGAGQPQHF
v_gene: TRBV4-3
j_gene: TRBJ1-5
len: 15

CDR3aa: CASSLGADTQYF
v_gene: TRBV5-6
j_gene: TRBJ2-3
len: 12

CDR3aa: CASSGGQGVTDTQYF
v_gene: TRBV11-2
j_gene: TRBJ2-3
len: 15

CDR3aa: CASSQDFAGGRSRFF
v_gene: TRBV4-3
j_gene: TRBJ2-1
len: 15

CDR3aa: CASSYSSTARAHGYTF
v_gene: TRBV6-5
j_gene: TRBJ1-2
len: 16

CDR3aa: CASSLDQGGSSSYNEQFF
v_gene: TRBV11-2
j_gene: TRBJ2-1
len: 18

CDR3aa: CASSPQPTGIYEQYF
v_gene: TRBV9
j_gene: TRBJ2-7
len: 15

CDR3aa: CASSYGPGITYEQYF
v_gene: TRBV6-5
j_gene: TRBJ2-7
len: 15

CDR3aa: CSVEGTGGANTEAFF
v_gene: TRBV29-1
j_gene: TRBJ1-1
len: 15

CDR3aa: CASSRGGSDTQYF
v_gene: TRBV4-1
j_gene: TRBJ2-3
len: 13

CDR3aa: CASSLGGQGRFTEAFF
v_gene: TRBV11-2
j_gene: TRBJ1-1
len: 16

CDR3aa: CASSSWIGPGGEQYF
v_gene: TRBV11-2
j_gene: TRBJ2-7
len: 15

CDR3aa: CASSTRVTEAFF
v_gene: TRBV6-5
j_gene: TRBJ1-1
len: 12

CDR3aa: CAWSVQADEQFF
v_gene: TRBV30
j_gene: TRBJ2-1
len: 12

CDR3aa: CASSPGGDFYGYTF
v_gene: TRBV18
j_gene: TRBJ1-2
len: 14

CDR3aa: CASSQSGTEETQYF
v_gene: TRBV4-1
j_gene: TRBJ2-5
len: 14

CDR3aa: CASSAMTGSTDTQYF
v_gene: TRBV9
j_gene: TRBJ2-3
len: 15